The next 16 T cell receptor beta chains were all read from a single sample in a study of cytomegalovirus exposure and HLA in healthy donors. The study ran its PCR with 60 Vbeta and 13 Jbeta primers. Sequencing used immunoSEQ multiplex PCR; TCRdb keeps in-frame clones, though not all of them. The table records some 200,000 clones, around four fifths of them present only once. Input material: PBMCs. All receptors derive from a woman aged 18-29 years in good health and CMV-seronegative.

J is TRBJ2-2 and V is TRBV5-1; TRBD2 matches at 10 bases. CDR3 length: 16 residues. CDR1 and CDR2 (germline): SGHRS, YFSETQ. With 3 bases clipped from V and 1 base from J, the junction kept 3 bases outside the gene matches. The CDR3 is CASSSGTSVNTGELFF. The CDR3 DNA reads as TGCGCCAGCAGCTCGGGGACTAGCGTGAACACCGGGGAGCTGTTTTTT. The full variable domain, rest sourced from reference TRBV5-1 and TRBJ2-2, is KAGVTQTPRYLIKTRGQQVTLSCSPISGHRSVSWYQQTPGQGLQFLFEYFSETQRNKGNFPGRFSGRQFSNSRSEMNVSTLELGDSALYLCASSSGTSVNTGELFFGEGSRLTVL.

This chain uses TRBV6-5 with TRBJ2-2, with 8 nucleotides matching TRBD2. The CDR3 is 14 amino acids. J gave up 1 base and V 8 bases, and 3 bases lay outside the gene matches. Germline lookup yields CDR1 MNHEY and CDR2 SVGAGI. The DNA for the CDR3 is TGTGCCAGCCGGACTAGCCTGAACACCGGGGAGCTGTTTTTT. This encodes CASRTSLNTGELFF.

This sequence joins TRBV11-3 and TRBJ2-1; no clear D gene. Germline-derived CDR1 and CDR2 are SGHNT and YENEEA. Trimming took off 1 base at V and 2 bases at J, with 3 bases between the two ends. The CDR3 loop spans 13 amino acids. The CDR3 sequence: CASSLGPYNEQFF. DNA of the CDR3: TGTGCCAGCAGCTTAGGGCCCTACAATGAGCAGTTCTTC.

The chain carries TRBV5-1 and TRBJ2-1, with a possible D match to TRBD2 (7 bases). V lost 0 bases to trimming and J lost 7 bases, with 11 bases between them. The germline CDR1 and CDR2 sequences are SGHRS and YFSETQ. This CDR3 contains 14 residues. CDR3 protein: CASSLGGGVNEQFF. The CDR3, as DNA: TGCGCCAGCAGCTTGGGAGGGGGGGTAAATGAGCAGTTCTTC.

V usage is TRBV19 and J usage is TRBJ1-5, with TRBD1 as a possible D gene (5 bases). Trimming cost V 2 bases and J 5 bases, with 13 bases left between them. The CDR3 runs 15 residues. Looked up from germline, CDR1 is LNHDA and CDR2 is SQIVND (reference sequence). The CDR3 region has the DNA TGTGCCAGTAGTATATGGTCGACAGAAGATCAGCCCCAGCATTTT. Amino acids: CASSIWSTEDQPQHF.

The V call is TRBV21-1, the J call TRBJ2-7; the D call TRBD1 from the table was never checked on the DNA. TRBV21-1 is a known pseudogene. The CDR3 is 15 amino acids. This CDR3 reads CASTLNRRIPYEQYF. CDR3 nucleotide sequence: TGTGCCAGCACCCTCAACAGGAGAATTCCCTACGAGCAGTACTTC.

The chain recombines TRBV29-1 with TRBJ1-2, with unresolved D. The CDR3 loop spans 14 amino acids. V was trimmed by 4 bases and J by 1 base, leaving 13 bases between them. CDR1 and CDR2 (germline): SQVTM, ANQGSEA. The CDR3 protein is CSVGGPSINYGYTF. The CDR3 bases are TGCAGCGTTGGCGGGCCATCGATTAACTATGGCTACACCTTC.

J is TRBJ1-1 and V is TRBV25-1; D is unresolved. V was clipped by 2 bases and J by 8 bases, with 18 bases between them. CDR1 and CDR2 from the germline V gene are MGHDK and SYGVNS. There are 15 residues in the CDR3. CDR3 in DNA: TGTGCCAGCAGTGAAATCGTTGGCAGCAGAGGCGAAGCTTTCTTT. Translating gives CASSEIVGSRGEAFF.

V and J are TRBV4-1 and TRBJ2-7, with 13 bases fitting TRBD2. The CDR3 totals 16 residues. The germline gives CDR1 MGHRA, CDR2 YSYEKL. V was pared by 1 base and J by 4 bases, with 4 bases of the junction left unmatched. The CDR3 nucleotides are TGCGCCAGCAGCCAAGGACTAGCGGGAGGCTTGTACGAGCAGTACTTC. Translation gives CASSQGLAGGLYEQYF.

The chain recombines TRBV7-9 with TRBJ1-5; D may be TRBD1 (6 bases). CDR1 and CDR2 (germline): SEHNR, FQNEAQ (reference sequence). CDR3 length: 16 residues. V lost 5 bases and J 0 bases, leaving 14 bases between the germline ends. The chain's CDR3 is CASSVGGGYSNQPQHF. The DNA of the CDR3 is TGTGCCAGCAGCGTAGGAGGGGGATATAGCAATCAGCCCCAGCATTTT. The full variable domain, rest sourced from reference TRBV7-9 and TRBJ1-5, is DTGVSQNPRHKITKRGQNVTFRCDPISEHNRLYWYRQTLGQGPEFLTYFQNEAQLEKSRLLSDRFSAERPKGSFSTLEIQRTEQGDSAMYLCASSVGGGYSNQPQHFGDGTRLSIL.

The rearrangement links TRBV4-2 to TRBJ2-3; 8 positions match TRBD2. This CDR3 comprises 17 residues. The V and J ends lost 2 bases and 5 bases, in that order; junction bases with no gene match: 12. From germline, CDR1 is LGHNA and CDR2 YNFKEQ. Here the CDR3 reads CASSQIAGGGPQDTQYF. The DNA of the CDR3 is TGTGCCAGCAGCCAAATAGCCGGGGGGGGGCCTCAAGATACGCAGTATTTT.

The gene calls are TRBV30 and TRBJ2-1; TRBD2 agrees at 10 bases. The CDR3 consists of 13 residues. V was pared by 4 bases and J by 5 bases, with 2 bases of the junction left unmatched. Per the germline V gene, CDR1 is GTSNPN and CDR2 is SVGIG (reference sequence). CDR3 residues: CAWTGLADNEQFF. The CDR3 nucleotides are TGTGCCTGGACCGGACTAGCGGACAATGAGCAGTTCTTC.

The chain combines TRBV5-1 with TRBJ1-1; D not resolved. In germline, CDR1 is SGHRS, CDR2 YFSETQ. The CDR3 totals 14 residues. Between the trimmed V and J ends, which lost 3 bases and 8 bases, there was a span of 17 bases. The DNA for the CDR3 is TGCGCCAGCAGCTCGGCGGGCTCGGGAGTAGAAGCTTTCTTT. This codes for CASSSAGSGVEAFF.

The chain joins TRBV27 to TRBJ2-1; TRBD1 matches at 8 bases. CDR3 length: 15 residues. Trimming removed 5 bases from V and 6 bases from J; junction bases left unmatched: 9. Looked up from germline, CDR1 is MNHEY and CDR2 is SMNVEV (reference sequence). The CDR3 sequence is CASSPGQGPLNEQFF. The CDR3 bases are TGTGCCAGCAGTCCTGGACAGGGCCCCCTCAATGAGCAGTTCTTC.

The rearrangement links TRBV13 to TRBJ2-3, with 7 nucleotides matching TRBD2. CDR3 length: 15 amino acids. Germline trimming cut 0 bases from V and 2 bases from J; bases unmatched to any gene: 2. Germline CDR1 PRHDT, CDR2 FYEKMQ (reference sequence). CDR3 bases: TGTGCCAGCAGCTTAGGGAGGGACTACACAGATACGCAGTATTTT. It yields the protein CASSLGRDYTDTQYF.

To note about this clone: The same CDR3 is also encoded by other DNA sequences in this sample. This chain joins TRBV19 and TRBJ2-5; 9 nucleotides agree with TRBD1. After removal of 6 bases from V and 3 bases from J, the junction contained 2 bases not matched to a gene. The CDR3 spans 13 residues. Germline V CDR1 and CDR2: LNHDA, SQIVND (reference sequence). The CDR3 region has the DNA TGTGCCAGTAGCCGGGACAGGGAAGAGACCCAGTACTTC. Residues: CASSRDREETQYF.